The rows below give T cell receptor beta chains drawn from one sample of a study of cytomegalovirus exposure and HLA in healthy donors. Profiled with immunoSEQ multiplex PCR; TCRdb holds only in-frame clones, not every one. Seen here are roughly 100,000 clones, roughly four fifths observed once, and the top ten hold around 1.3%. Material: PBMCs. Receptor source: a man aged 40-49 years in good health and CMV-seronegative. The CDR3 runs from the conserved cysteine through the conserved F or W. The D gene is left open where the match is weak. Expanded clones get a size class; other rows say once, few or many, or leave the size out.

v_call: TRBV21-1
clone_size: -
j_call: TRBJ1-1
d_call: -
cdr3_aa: CASGRRGQNTEAFF
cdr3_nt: TGTGCCAGCGGACGTAGGGGGCAGAACACTGAAGCTTTCTTT

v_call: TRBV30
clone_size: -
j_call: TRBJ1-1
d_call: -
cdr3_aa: CAWSSRDKAFF
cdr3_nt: TGTGCCTGGAGTAGCCGGGACAAGGCTTTCTTT

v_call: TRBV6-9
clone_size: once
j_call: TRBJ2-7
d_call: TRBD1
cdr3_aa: CASSYWDSNYEQYF
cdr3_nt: TGTGCCAGCAGTTATTGGGACAGCAACTACGAGCAGTACTTC

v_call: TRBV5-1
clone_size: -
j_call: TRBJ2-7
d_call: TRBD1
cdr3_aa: CASSLTDRGLYEQYF
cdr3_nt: TGCGCCAGCAGCTTGACGGACAGGGGGCTGTACGAGCAGTACTTC

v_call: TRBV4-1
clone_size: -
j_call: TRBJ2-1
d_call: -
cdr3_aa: CASSQDLGTSSSYNEQFF
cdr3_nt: TGCGCCAGCAGCCAAGATTTGGGGACAAGCAGCTCCTACAATGAGCAGTTCTTC

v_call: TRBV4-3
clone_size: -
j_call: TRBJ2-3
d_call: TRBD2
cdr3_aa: CASSQGKGLAGLPSTDTQYF
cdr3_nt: TGCGCCAGCAGCCAAGGGAAAGGACTAGCGGGATTACCTAGCACAGATACGCAGTATTTT

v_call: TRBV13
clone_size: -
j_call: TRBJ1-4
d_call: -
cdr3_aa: CASSLSGGEKLFF
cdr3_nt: TGTGCCAGCAGCTTATCGGGTGGGGAAAAACTGTTTTTT

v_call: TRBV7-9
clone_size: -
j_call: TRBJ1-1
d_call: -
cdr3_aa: CASSLVQQNTEAFF
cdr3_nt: TGTGCCAGCAGCTTAGTACAGCAGAACACTGAAGCTTTCTTT

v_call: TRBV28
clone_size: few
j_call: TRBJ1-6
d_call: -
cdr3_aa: CASRKGVNSPLHF
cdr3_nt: TGTGCCAGCAGGAAGGGGGTTAATTCACCCCTCCACTTT

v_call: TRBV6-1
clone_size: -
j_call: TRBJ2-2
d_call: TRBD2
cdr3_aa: CASSEGLAGGTNTGELFF
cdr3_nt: TGTGCCAGCAGTGAAGGGCTAGCGGGGGGGACGAACACCGGGGAGCTGTTTTTT

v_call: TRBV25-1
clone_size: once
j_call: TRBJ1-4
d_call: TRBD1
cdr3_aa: CASSINRDRGEKLFF
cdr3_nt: TGTGCCAGCAGTATAAACCGGGACAGGGGAGAAAAACTGTTTTTT

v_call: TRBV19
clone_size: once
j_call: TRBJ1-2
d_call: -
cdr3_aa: CASSIPRGVNYGYTF
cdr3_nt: TGTGCCAGTAGTATTCCCCGAGGTGTCAACTATGGCTACACCTTC

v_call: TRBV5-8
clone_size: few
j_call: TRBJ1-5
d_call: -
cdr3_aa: CASGGQVNQPQHF
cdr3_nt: TGTGCCAGCGGTGGGCAGGTCAATCAGCCCCAGCATTTT

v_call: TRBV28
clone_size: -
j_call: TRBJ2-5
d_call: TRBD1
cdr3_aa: CASSTRTGPPSETQYF
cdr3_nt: TGTGCCAGCAGTACCCGGACAGGCCCCCCGTCGGAGACCCAGTACTTC

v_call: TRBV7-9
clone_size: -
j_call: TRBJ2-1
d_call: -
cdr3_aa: CASSLPYGPTGYNEQFF
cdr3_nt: TGTGCCAGCAGCTTACCATATGGGCCGACAGGCTACAATGAGCAGTTCTTC

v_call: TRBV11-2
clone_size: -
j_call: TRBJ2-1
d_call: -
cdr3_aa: CASSPPGTNYADEQFF
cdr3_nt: TGTGCCAGCAGCCCCCCCGGGACAAACTACGCGGATGAGCAGTTCTTC

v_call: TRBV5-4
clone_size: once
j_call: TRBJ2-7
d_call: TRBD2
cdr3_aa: CASSLAASGTEQYF
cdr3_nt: TGTGCCAGCAGCTTGGCGGCTAGCGGGACTGAGCAGTACTTC

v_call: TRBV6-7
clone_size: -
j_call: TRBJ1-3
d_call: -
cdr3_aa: CASSYGQYSGNTIYF
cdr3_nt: TGTGCCAGCAGTTACGGACAGTACTCTGGAAACACCATATATTTT

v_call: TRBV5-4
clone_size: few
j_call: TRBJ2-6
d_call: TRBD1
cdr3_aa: CASSSGDSRSGANVLTF
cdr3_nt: TGTGCCAGCAGCTCCGGGGACAGCCGATCTGGGGCCAACGTCCTGACTTTC